The 13 T cell receptor beta chains below come from one sample, sequenced in a study of T cell responses to AZD1222 COVID-19 vaccine. Assay used: immunoSEQ multiplex PCR; TCRdb lists only in-frame clones, some missing. Of about 150,000 clones in the sample, 82% were seen once. The sequencing used peripheral blood, collected on day 0 of MenACWY control vaccination. The receptors shown here come from an adult in good health.

Points on this clone: The sample contains more than one DNA sequence encoding this CDR3. The rearrangement uses TRBV7-3 and TRBJ2-1; 7 positions agree with TRBD1. Germline CDR1 reads SGHTA; CDR2 reads FQGTGA. J gave up 2 bases and V 6 bases, and 4 bases lay outside the gene matches. CDR3 length: 14 residues. CDR3 region: CASSPDRAYNEQFF. The CDR3 nucleotides read TGTGCCAGCAGTCCAGACAGGGCCTACAATGAGCAGTTCTTC.

The genes are TRBV3-1 (or the pseudogene TRBV3-2) and TRBJ2-1; tentative D call: TRBD2 (7 bases). The ends were cut back, 4 bases at V and 7 bases at J, with 23 bases in the middle. CDR1 LGHDT and CDR2 YNNKEL come from the germline V gene (reference sequence). CDR3 length equals 17 residues. CDR3 DNA sequence: TGTGCCAGCAGCCTAGGGCTAGTGGAGGGGGGGAGGAATGAGCAGTTCTTC. Protein product: CASSLGLVEGGRNEQFF.

The chain combines TRBV12-3 or TRBV12-4 with TRBJ1-1, with D possibly matching TRBD1 (5 bases). The germline V and J ends were trimmed by 5 bases and 12 bases, with 16 bases remaining between them. CDR3 length: 12 residues. CDR3 sequence: CASSLRTGTTFF. The CDR3 region has the DNA TGTGCCAGCAGTCTGAGGACCGGGACGACTTTCTTT.

This clone is a singleton in its sample. This chain's CDR3 is CSGRGPGRRSSYNEQFF. CDR3 DNA sequence: TGCAGCGGCCGGGGCCCGGGGCGCCGGAGCTCCTACAATGAGCAGTTCTTC. The gene calls are TRBV29-1 and TRBJ2-1; D tentatively fits TRBD1 or TRBD2 (5 bases each). Germline values: CDR1 SQVTM, CDR2 ANQGSEA. The V and J ends lost 7 bases and 0 bases respectively, with 22 bases between them. The length of the CDR3 is 17 residues.

This clone has more than one count but fewer than ten. The J gene is TRBJ2-7, the V gene TRBV27; D may be TRBD2 (6 bases). The germline V gene has CDR1 MNHEY and CDR2 SMNVEV (reference sequence). This CDR3 contains 16 residues. The V end lost 4 bases, the J end lost 6 bases, and 22 bases lay between the germline ends. The CDR3 reads CASSSSPGAYLGEQYF. CDR3 bases: TGTGCCAGCAGTTCATCCCCGGGAGCCTACTTGGGCGAGCAGTACTTC.

There are many counts of this clone. The chain has TRBV12-3 or TRBV12-4 and TRBJ2-1; 7 nucleotides line up with TRBD2. J was trimmed by 15 bases and V by 3 bases; bases with no gene match: 11. The CDR3 consists of 13 residues. The CDR3 bases are TGTGCCAGCAGTTTCTCCGGGCCCTGGGGGGGGTTCTTC. This encodes CASSFSGPWGGFF.

This chain joins TRBV6-1 and TRBJ2-6; TRBD2 matches 7 bases. CDR3 size: 17 residues. J was trimmed by 2 bases and V by 1 base; bases with no gene match: 5. The germline V gene encodes CDR1 MNHNS and CDR2 SASEGT. CDR3 amino acids: CASSEEGTTAGANVLTF. CDR3 in DNA: TGTGCCAGCAGTGAAGAGGGGACTACCGCTGGGGCCAACGTCCTGACTTTC.

This chain joins TRBV5-1 and TRBJ2-7; 7 bases map to TRBD2. With 0 bases clipped from V and 5 bases from J, the junction kept 2 bases outside the gene matches. The CDR3 runs 13 residues. The germline V gene has CDR1 SGHRS and CDR2 YFSETQ. CDR3 sequence: CASSLGAGDEQYV. In nucleotides, the CDR3 is TGCGCCAGCAGCTTGGGGGCGGGGGACGAGCAGTACGTC.

CDR3 sequence: CASSGRNIGPEAFF. The CDR3 DNA is TGTGCCAGCAGTGGCCGAAATATTGGACCTGAAGCTTTCTTT. The J gene is TRBJ1-1, the V gene TRBV27; D unclear. There are 14 residues in the CDR3. CDR1 is MNHEY and CDR2 is SMNVEV in the germline V gene (reference sequence). Trimming removed 5 bases at V and 6 bases at J, with 16 bases between.

The chain carries TRBV24-1 and TRBJ2-1, with 9 nucleotides matching TRBD2. CDR3 size: 19 residues. Germline V CDR1 and CDR2: KGHDR, SFDVKD. Germline trimming cut 5 bases from V and 0 bases from J; bases unmatched to any gene: 13. CDR3 coding DNA: TGTGCCACCAGTGTTGGTAGCGGGGGCCGTGTTACCTCCTACAATGAGCAGTTCTTC. Its protein is CATSVGSGGRVTSYNEQFF.

This rearrangement joins TRBV30 to TRBJ2-4; D may be TRBD1 (6 bases). CDR1 GTSNPN and CDR2 SVGIG come from the germline V gene (reference sequence). V was pared by 7 bases and J by 5 bases, with 12 bases between. The CDR3 is 12 amino acids. The CDR3 DNA follows: TGTGCCTCCTTGGACAGACAAAACATTCAGTACTTC. Amino acid sequence: CASLDRQNIQYF. Drawing the rest from reference TRBV30 and TRBJ2-4, the complete variable domain is SQTIHQWPATLVQPVGSPLSLECTVEGTSNPNLYWYRQAAGRGLQLLFYSVGIGQISSEVPQNLSASRPQDRQFILSSKKLLLSDSGFYLCASLDRQNIQYFGAGTRLSVL.

V is TRBV6-1 and J is TRBJ1-5; D ambiguous. CDR3 length: 11 residues. V lost 3 bases, J lost 7 bases, and 4 bases lay in between. CDR1 and CDR2 from the germline V gene are MNHNS and SASEGT. CDR3 amino acids: CASSDWQPQHF. The CDR3 region has the DNA TGTGCCAGCAGTGATTGGCAGCCCCAGCATTTT.

The chain carries TRBV27 and TRBJ2-1; TRBD2 aligns across 8 bases. CDR1 and CDR2 from the germline V gene are MNHEY and SMNVEV (reference sequence). With V trimmed by 6 bases and J by 9 bases, 7 bases remained unmatched. CDR3 size: 13 residues. CDR3 DNA: TGTGCCAGCAGAAGGACTAGCTGGGGTGAGCAGTTCTTC. This gives the protein CASRRTSWGEQFF.